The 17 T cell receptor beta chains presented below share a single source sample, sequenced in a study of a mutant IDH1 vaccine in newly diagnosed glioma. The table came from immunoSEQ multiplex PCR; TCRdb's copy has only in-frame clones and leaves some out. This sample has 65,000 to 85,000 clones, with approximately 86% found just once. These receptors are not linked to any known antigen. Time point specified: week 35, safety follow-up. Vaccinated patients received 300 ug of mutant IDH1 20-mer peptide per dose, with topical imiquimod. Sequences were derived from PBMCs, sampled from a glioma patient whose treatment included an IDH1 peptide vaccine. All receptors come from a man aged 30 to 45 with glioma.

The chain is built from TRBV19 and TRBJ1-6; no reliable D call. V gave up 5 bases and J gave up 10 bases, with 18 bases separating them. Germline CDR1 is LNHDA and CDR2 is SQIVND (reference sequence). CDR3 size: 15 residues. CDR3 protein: CASSSGRGRYSPLHF. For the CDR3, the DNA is TGTGCCAGTAGTTCCGGCCGGGGAAGGTACTCACCCCTCCACTTT.

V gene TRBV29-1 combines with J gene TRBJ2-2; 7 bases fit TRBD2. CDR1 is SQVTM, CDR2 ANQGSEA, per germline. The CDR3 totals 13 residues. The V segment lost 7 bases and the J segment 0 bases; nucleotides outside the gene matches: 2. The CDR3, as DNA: TGCAGCGCTGGGGGGGCGAACACCGGGGAGCTGTTTTTT. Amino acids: CSAGGANTGELFF.

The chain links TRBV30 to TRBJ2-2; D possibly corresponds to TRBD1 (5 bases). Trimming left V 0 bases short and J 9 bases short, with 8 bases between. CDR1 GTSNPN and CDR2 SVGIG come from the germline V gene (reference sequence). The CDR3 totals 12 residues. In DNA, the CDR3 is TGTGCCTGGAGTGTACCAGGGAGGGAGCTGTTTTTT. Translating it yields CAWSVPGRELFF.

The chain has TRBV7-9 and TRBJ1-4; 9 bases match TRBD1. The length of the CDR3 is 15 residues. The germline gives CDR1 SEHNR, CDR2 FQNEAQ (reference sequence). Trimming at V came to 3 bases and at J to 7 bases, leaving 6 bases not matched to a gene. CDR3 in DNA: TGTGCCAGCAGCTTTGGGACAGGGTTAGGTGAAAAACTGTTTTTT. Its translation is CASSFGTGLGEKLFF.

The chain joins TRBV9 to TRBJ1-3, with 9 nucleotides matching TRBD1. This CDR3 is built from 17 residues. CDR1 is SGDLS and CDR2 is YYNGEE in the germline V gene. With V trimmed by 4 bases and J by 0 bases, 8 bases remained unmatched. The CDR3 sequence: CASSMPGQGNSGNTIYF. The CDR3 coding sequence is TGTGCCAGCAGCATGCCGGGACAGGGAAACTCTGGAAACACCATATATTTT. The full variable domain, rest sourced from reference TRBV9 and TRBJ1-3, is DSGVTQTPKHLITATGQRVTLRCSPRSGDLSVYWYQQSLDQGLQFLIQYYNGEERAKGNILERFSAQQFPDLHSELNLSSLELGDSALYFCASSMPGQGNSGNTIYFGEGSWLTVV.

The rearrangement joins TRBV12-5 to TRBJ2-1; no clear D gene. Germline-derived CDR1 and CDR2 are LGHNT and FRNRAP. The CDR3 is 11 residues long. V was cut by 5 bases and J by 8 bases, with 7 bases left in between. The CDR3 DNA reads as TGTGCTAGTGGTGTGAAGGATGAGCAGTTCTTC. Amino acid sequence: CASGVKDEQFF.

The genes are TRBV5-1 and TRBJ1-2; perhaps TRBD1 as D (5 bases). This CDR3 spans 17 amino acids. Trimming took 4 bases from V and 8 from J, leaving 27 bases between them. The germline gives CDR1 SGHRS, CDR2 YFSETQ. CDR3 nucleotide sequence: TGCGCCAGCAGCGTAAGCGGGGCGCAGGGCACTGTCGGGGGCTACACCTTC. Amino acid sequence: CASSVSGAQGTVGGYTF.

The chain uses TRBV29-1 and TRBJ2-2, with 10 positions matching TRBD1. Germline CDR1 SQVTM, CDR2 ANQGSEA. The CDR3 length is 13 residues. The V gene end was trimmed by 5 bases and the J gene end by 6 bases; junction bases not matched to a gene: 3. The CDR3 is CSVRTGGAGELFF. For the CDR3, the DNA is TGCAGCGTTAGGACAGGGGGGGCCGGGGAGCTGTTTTTT.

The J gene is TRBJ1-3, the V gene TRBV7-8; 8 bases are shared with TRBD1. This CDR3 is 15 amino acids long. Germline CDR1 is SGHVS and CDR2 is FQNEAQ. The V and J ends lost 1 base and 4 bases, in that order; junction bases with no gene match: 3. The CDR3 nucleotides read TGTGCCAGCAGCTTAGGCAGGGGGCTAGGAAACACCATATATTTT. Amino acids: CASSLGRGLGNTIYF.

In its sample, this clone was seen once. The CDR3: CASSSTTPGTVEAFF. In DNA, the CDR3 is TGTGCCAGCAGTTCCACCACCCCCGGGACAGTAGAAGCTTTCTTT. This chain connects TRBV27 to TRBJ1-1, with 7 bases aligning to TRBD1. CDR1 is MNHEY and CDR2 is SMNVEV in the germline V gene (reference sequence). The CDR3 length is 15 residues. V lost 4 bases and J lost 8; bases outside the gene matches: 13.

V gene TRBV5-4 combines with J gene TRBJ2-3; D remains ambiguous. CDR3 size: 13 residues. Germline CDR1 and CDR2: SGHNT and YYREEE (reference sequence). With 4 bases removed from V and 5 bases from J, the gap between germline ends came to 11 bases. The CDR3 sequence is CASSQSVEDTQYF. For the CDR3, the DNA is TGTGCCAGCAGCCAATCGGTAGAAGATACGCAGTATTTT.

CDR3 in DNA: TGTGCCAGCAGAGGACAGGGAGTGAACACCGGGGAGCTGTTTTTT. Amino acids: CASRGQGVNTGELFF. V and J are TRBV2 and TRBJ2-2; 8 positions match TRBD1. The ends lost 6 bases at V and 1 base at J; junction bases unmatched: 4. The CDR3 has 15 residues. Germline CDR1 is SNHLY and CDR2 is FYNNEI.

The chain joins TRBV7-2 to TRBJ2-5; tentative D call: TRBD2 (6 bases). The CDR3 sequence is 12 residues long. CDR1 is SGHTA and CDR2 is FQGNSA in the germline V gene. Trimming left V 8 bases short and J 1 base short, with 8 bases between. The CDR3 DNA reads TGTGCCAGCGGGCGGGGCCAAGAGACCCAGTACTTC. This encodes CASGRGQETQYF.

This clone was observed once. In nucleotides, the CDR3 is TGTGCCTGGAGTGTACTCGGTATTAACTATGGCTACACCTTC. It specifies CAWSVLGINYGYTF. The chain recombines TRBV30 with TRBJ1-2, with unresolved D. The CDR3 runs 14 residues. V was cut by 0 bases and J by 1 base, with 9 bases left in between. Germline V CDR1 and CDR2: GTSNPN, SVGIG (reference sequence). Full variable domain (rest looked up from reference TRBV30 and TRBJ1-2): SQTIHQWPATLVQPVGSPLSLECTVEGTSNPNLYWYRQAAGRGLQLLFYSVGIGQISSEVPQNLSASRPQDRQFILSSKKLLLSDSGFYLCAWSVLGINYGYTFGSGTRLTVV.

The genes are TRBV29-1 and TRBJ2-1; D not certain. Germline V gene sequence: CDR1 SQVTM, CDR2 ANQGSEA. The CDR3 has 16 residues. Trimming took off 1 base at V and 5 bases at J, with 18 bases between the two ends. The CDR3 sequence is CSVEAFLADRHNEQFF. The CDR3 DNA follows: TGCAGCGTTGAAGCCTTCCTCGCGGACCGTCACAATGAGCAGTTCTTC.

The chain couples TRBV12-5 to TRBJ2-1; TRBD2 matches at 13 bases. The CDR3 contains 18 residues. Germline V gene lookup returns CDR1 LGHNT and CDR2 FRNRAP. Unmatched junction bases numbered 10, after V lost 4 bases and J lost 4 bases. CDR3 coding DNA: TGTGCTAGTGGTTCGGGACTAGCGGGATCCGGGGTTTACAATGAGCAGTTCTTC. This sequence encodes CASGSGLAGSGVYNEQFF.

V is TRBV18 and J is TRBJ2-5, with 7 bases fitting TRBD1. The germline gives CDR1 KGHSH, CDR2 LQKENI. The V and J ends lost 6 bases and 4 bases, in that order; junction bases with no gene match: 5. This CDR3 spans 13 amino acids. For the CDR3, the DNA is TGTGCCAGCTCTCTACAGGGGTTAGAGACCCAGTACTTC. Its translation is CASSLQGLETQYF.